This T cell receptor beta chain is from a study of blood T cells in healthy people across ages. The authors ran a second PCR of about 6 to 11 cycles using a sample-barcoded 5' primer and a J-beta primer mix. Each cDNA was tagged by a template-switch adaptor containing 12 random nucleotides. TCRdb fed the 5' RACE reads into MiXCR, producing one record per CDR3 protein. The sample yields about 800,000 distinct CDR3 sequences, 25% seen once. Researchers isolated at least 6 million PBMCs per sample. Trimming cost V 5 bases and J 0 bases; bases outside gene matches: 7. CDR1 is MNHEY, CDR2 SMNVEV, per germline (reference sequence). This CDR3 is built from 16 residues. The data were also submitted as part of a second study, on T cells of mothers and their children.

Specimen: blood. The sequence was collected from a boy younger than 18 in good health. This chain joins TRBV27 and TRBJ2-3, with 8 nucleotides matching TRBD2. CDR3 nucleotide sequence: TGTGCCAGCAGTGCCCCGTCGGGGGGGAGCACAGATACGCAGTATTTT. This codes for CASSAPSGGSTDTQYF.